This paragraph reports one T cell receptor beta chain. This clonotype was seen ten or more times. This receptor's antigen is unknown. Qualities for individual bases were not recorded, and no much larger clone is one base off. The data originate from a study of early T cells in non-severe SARS-CoV-2 infection (dated by TCRdb to the early 2020s). Notes on the research overall: Because TCR sequencing relied on bulk RNA taken from unsorted whole blood, pairing of alpha and beta chains was not possible. General findings and caveats noted by the study authors: VDJdb matching was skewed toward anti-spike CD8 responses, so virus-specific expansions were likely underestimated and private and CD4 specificities were missed.

The CDR3 starts with the cysteine, ends with the phenylalanine, and has 16 residues. CDR3 DNA only is kept here, 48 bases in frame from base 1. In the germline V gene, CDR1 corresponds to ENHRY and CDR2 to SYGVKD. Trimming costs V 2 bases and J 5 bases, and their ends lie 18 bases apart. Library creation used 5' RACE. The listed sequencing device is NextSeq 500. The TCR library protocol attached unique molecular identifiers to individual cDNA molecules to correct for sequencing error and PCR bias. Sequencing covered both TCR alpha and beta chains, and within each sample the abundances of alpha and beta sequences were tightly co-correlated. For the original study's pipeline: Decombinator V4 was used to perform V gene, J gene and CDR3 annotation of TCR sequences. TCRs were defined as expanded if a significant change between any two time points was detected under a Poisson model with p below 0.0001. Abundances of TCRs were expressed as counts per million after normalisation to the total number of TCRs sequenced in each sample. TRAV1-2 paired with TRAJ12, TRAJ20 or TRAJ33 defined MAIT TCRs, while TRAV10 paired with TRAJ18 defined iNKT TCRs. VDJdb, accessed 1 November 2021, was searched for CMV, EBV and SARS-CoV-2 annotated TCRs, with TCRs annotated for multiple antigens excluded. Clones were called with MiXCR by TCRdb after fastp trimmed the public reads at Q25, and only in-frame beta chains were retained. CDR3 protein sequences are deduplicated, and each keeps its most common genes and DNA. It is TCRdb's table, rather than the study itself, that gives the V and J calls and clone size. A total of around 70,000 distinct CDR3 sequences appear in this sample, 11% of them only once. The top ten clonotypes cover 6.4% of the sample.

This was a case-control study nested in a cohort of healthcare workers in London, UK, who had nasopharyngeal swab PCR tests and blood samples taken every week. Healthcare workers were recruited between 23 and 31 March 2020, during the week of the UK lockdown, and were followed weekly for up to about 15 weeks. The chain joins TRBV10-3 to TRBJ1-2; the D gene is perhaps TRBD1, on 5 matching bases. This receptor was identified in an adult who was a healthcare worker with PCR-confirmed SARS-CoV-2 infection or an uninfected control (not recorded which). Sequencing was done on a sample of whole blood. The DNA sequence is TGTGCCATCAGTGAGCCCACAAGGGGCACGGTTTATGGCTACACCTTC. Its amino acids are CAISEPTRGTVYGYTF.